This record concerns one T cell receptor beta chain sequence. This sample is part of a study of T-cell memory formation after mild COVID-19. TCRdb re-called the 5' RACE reads with MiXCR, one entry per CDR3 protein. The sample lists about 88,000 distinct CDR3 sequences; 20% to 25% were seen once. V shed 3 bases, J shed 2 bases, and the junction held 5 bases outside the gene matches. Germline values: CDR1 MNHEY, CDR2 SVGEGT. CDR3 length equals 15 residues. This sequence originates from a man aged 18 to 29 who had mild COVID-19 (a few samples of this study predate the infection). Cell type and time point are not known. Sequenced material: PBMCs or a T cell subset sorted from them (not recorded which). The chain joins TRBV6-2 or TRBV6-3 to TRBJ2-7; 9 bases line up with TRBD1. CDR3 bases: TGTGCCAGCAGTTATCCCCGGACAGGGGCCTACGAGCAGTACTTC. Its protein product is CASSYPRTGAYEQYF.